This TCR beta chain was identified during a study of cytomegalovirus exposure and HLA in healthy donors. About this clone: What it recognizes is unknown.

CDR1 and CDR2 from the germline V gene are LNHDA and SQIVND (reference sequence). The CDR3 has 14 residues. The ends were cut back, 6 bases at V and 1 base at J, with 12 bases in the middle. Study outcomes and limitations: The study recorded some 160 TCR beta chains that were cytomegalovirus-associated. Both high specificity and high sensitivity reportedly marked the classifier's diagnosis of cytomegalovirus status.

Generated by immunoSEQ multiplex PCR, the TCRdb table keeps only in-frame clones and is missing some. The repertoire consists of about 260,000 clones, with about 90% occurring once and the leading ten covering around 3.1%. The sequenced material came from PBMCs. This TCR came from a woman aged 25 to 39 in good health and CMV-seronegative. This chain joins TRBV19 and TRBJ1-1; D ambiguous. The CDR3 nucleotides read TGTGCCAGTAGGGACCCTTCTCAGAACACTGAAGCTTTCTTT. Its protein product is CASRDPSQNTEAFF.